This is a list of T cell receptor beta chains from one sample in a study of spatial heterogeneity in lung cancer. Via MiXCR, TCRdb re-called the 5' RACE reads, giving one row per CDR3 protein. Of about 38,000 distinct CDR3 sequences listed, roughly 5.2% are singletons. The sequenced sample was PBMCs, obtained at surgery. These receptors originate from a male donor with early-stage non-small cell lung cancer. The conserved cysteine and the conserved F or W are not part of the CDR3 here. The D gene is left open where the match is weak.

V gene: TRBV11-2
D gene: TRBD1
J gene: TRBJ2-4
CDR3 protein: ASSSDRGAHKNIQY

V gene: TRBV3-1
D gene: .
J gene: TRBJ2-7
CDR3 protein: ASSQGWRSSYEQY

V gene: TRBV13
D gene: .
J gene: TRBJ1-2
CDR3 protein: ASSLRVGGADYGYT

V gene: TRBV7-2
D gene: .
J gene: TRBJ1-5
CDR3 protein: ASSLRGADNQPQH

V gene: TRBV2
D gene: .
J gene: TRBJ1-5
CDR3 protein: ASSEMGAAVNQPQH

V gene: TRBV5-4
D gene: TRBD2
J gene: TRBJ2-3
CDR3 protein: ASSLAGGGRDTQY

V gene: TRBV3-1
D gene: TRBD2
J gene: TRBJ2-3
CDR3 protein: ASSSTSGLGNTQY

V gene: TRBV7-8
D gene: TRBD1
J gene: TRBJ1-6
CDR3 protein: ASSSGTGESPLH

V gene: TRBV6-1
D gene: .
J gene: TRBJ1-1
CDR3 protein: ASTQYMNTEAF

V gene: TRBV3-1
D gene: TRBD1
J gene: TRBJ2-1
CDR3 protein: ASSRDSSYNEQF

V gene: TRBV7-2
D gene: TRBD2
J gene: TRBJ2-3
CDR3 protein: ASSKTSGARHTDTQY

V gene: TRBV7-2
D gene: .
J gene: TRBJ1-5
CDR3 protein: ASSLWEFQPQH

V gene: TRBV6-1
D gene: .
J gene: TRBJ1-6
CDR3 protein: ASRVEYFGYNSPLH